Following are 13 T cell receptor beta chains from one sample sequenced in a study of blood T cell repertoires in COVID-19. Sequencing used immunoSEQ multiplex PCR; TCRdb keeps in-frame clones, though not all of them. The data show approximately 210,000 clones, around 80% seen once. The sequenced sample was peripheral blood. These TCRs come from a woman older than 75 with COVID-19, enrolled during active disease.

The sample holds one count of this clone. The chain recombines TRBV5-1 with TRBJ2-3; weak D call: TRBD2 (5 bases). This CDR3 comprises 16 residues. CDR1 and CDR2 (germline): SGHRS, YFSETQ. V lost 4 bases, J lost 2 bases, and 17 bases lay in between. The chain's CDR3 is CASSPPSGGLTDTQYF. In DNA, the CDR3 is TGCGCCAGCAGCCCCCCCTCGGGCGGACTCACAGATACGCAGTATTTT.

The chain carries TRBV5-8 and TRBJ2-2, with 12 bases identical to TRBD1. Germline loops: CDR1 SGHTS, CDR2 YDEGEE. This CDR3 is 17 amino acids long. V lost 0 bases, J lost 5 bases, and 5 bases stayed unmatched. The CDR3 spells CASSLAGTGGRTGELFF. The CDR3 DNA reads TGTGCCAGCAGCTTGGCGGGGACAGGGGGCCGAACCGGGGAGCTGTTTTTT.

The chain combines TRBV19 with TRBJ1-4, with a weak D call TRBD1 (6 bases). The length of the CDR3 is 14 residues. V lost 3 bases and J 6 bases, leaving 11 bases between the germline ends. Germline V gene data show CDR1 as LNHDA and CDR2 as SQIVND (reference sequence). CDR3 protein: CASSMGDMDEKLFF. For the CDR3, the DNA is TGTGCCAGTAGTATGGGGGACATGGATGAAAAACTGTTTTTT.

The V and J genes are TRBV5-1 and TRBJ1-6; a possible D gene is TRBD1 (6 bases). V was cut by 0 bases and J by 7 bases, with 11 bases left in between. The CDR3 has 15 residues. In germline, CDR1 is SGHRS, CDR2 YFSETQ. The CDR3 sequence: CASSLEGHRNSPLHF. CDR3 nucleotide sequence: TGCGCCAGCAGCTTGGAGGGACATCGAAATTCACCCCTCCACTTT.

The chain uses TRBV7-9 and TRBJ2-3; D is undetermined. The CDR3 totals 16 residues. Per the germline V gene, CDR1 is SEHNR and CDR2 is FQNEAQ (reference sequence). Trimming shortened V by 4 bases and J by 2 bases, and 16 bases separated the two germline ends. CDR3: CASSSAYGSLTDTQYF. In DNA form, the CDR3 reads TGTGCCAGCAGCTCCGCGTACGGGTCTCTCACAGATACGCAGTATTTT.

The rearrangement uses TRBV19 and TRBJ1-2, with 8 bases that match TRBD1. The CDR3 length is 15 residues. CDR1 is LNHDA, CDR2 SQIVND, per germline (reference sequence). V gave up 3 bases and J gave up 5 bases; unmatched junction bases: 8. The CDR3 DNA follows: TGTGCCAGTAGTATTGAAGGACAGGGCAATTATGGCTACACCTTC. Translated, it gives CASSIEGQGNYGYTF.

The chain has TRBV7-6 and TRBJ2-5; TRBD2 aligns across 7 bases. V trimming: 1 base; J trimming: 4 bases; junction bases outside the gene matches: 6. From germline, CDR1 is SGHVS and CDR2 FNYEAQ. The CDR3 extends over 15 amino acids. CDR3 sequence reads: CASSLVWASGETQYF. For the CDR3, the DNA is TGTGCCAGCAGCTTAGTTTGGGCTAGCGGAGAGACCCAGTACTTC.

V gene TRBV6-5 combines with J gene TRBJ2-3; a possible D gene is TRBD2 (6 bases). The CDR3 has 14 residues. The germline CDR1 and CDR2 sequences are MNHEY and SVGAGI. Deletions cut 5 bases from V and 4 bases from J, with 13 bases between. The CDR3 region has the DNA TGTGCCAGCAGTCCGGCCGCGGGGCCAGATACGCAGTATTTT. Its translation: CASSPAAGPDTQYF.

The count of this clone is one. For the CDR3, the DNA is TGTGCCAGCAGCTTGGTGGCAGCAGGTGAAAAACTGTTTTTT. Its protein is CASSLVAAGEKLFF. The chain links TRBV5-4 to TRBJ1-4; D not resolved. Germline loops: CDR1 SGHNT, CDR2 YYREEE (reference sequence). The CDR3 contains 14 residues. The V end was cut by 0 bases, the J end by 7 bases, with 10 bases between.

The chain is built from TRBV6-5 and TRBJ1-1; D perhaps matches TRBD1 (5 bases). The germline gives CDR1 MNHEY, CDR2 SVGAGI. The CDR3 totals 15 residues. V was shortened by 6 bases and J by 2 bases, with 16 bases between the two germline ends. CDR3: CASSRIDSTNTEAFF. As DNA, the CDR3 is TGTGCCAGCAGCCGAATTGACAGCACTAACACTGAAGCTTTCTTT.

The rearrangement links TRBV11-2 to TRBJ1-2, with 11 bases fitting TRBD1. The V segment lost 1 base and the J segment 4 bases; nucleotides outside the gene matches: 2. Looked up from germline, CDR1 is SGHAT and CDR2 is FQNNGV. The CDR3 totals 15 residues. The CDR3 is CASSLGTGGAYGYTF. DNA of the CDR3: TGTGCCAGCAGCTTAGGGACAGGGGGCGCCTATGGCTACACCTTC.

V usage is TRBV7-9 and J usage is TRBJ2-5; D gene uncertain. The germline CDR1 and CDR2 sequences are SEHNR and FQNEAQ (reference sequence). V was pared by 11 bases and J by 0 bases, with 10 bases between. The CDR3 extends over 12 amino acids. CDR3 nucleotide sequence: TGTGCCGGAAGACGGGACCAAGAGACCCAGTACTTC. Its protein is CAGRRDQETQYF.

This chain connects TRBV6-5 to TRBJ2-4, with D possibly TRBD2 on 6 matching bases. V was pared by 8 bases and J by 2 bases, with 16 bases between. Germline V gives CDR1 MNHEY, CDR2 SVGAGI. The CDR3 covers 15 residues. The CDR3 DNA is TGTGCCAGCTCGGTGCGGGGTACTACCAAAAACATTCAGTACTTC. This sequence encodes CASSVRGTTKNIQYF.